This is a list of T cell receptor beta chains from one sample in a study of CD8+ T cells in alopecia areata. Using immunoSEQ multiplex PCR, the repertoire was profiled, and TCRdb retains in-frame clones only, with some absent. In the table there are approximately 180,000 clones, 67% of which are singletons. The sample consisted of CD8+ T cells sorted from blood, taken at week 0. The source is a human donor with alopecia areata. The CDR3 runs from the conserved cysteine through the conserved F or W. D genes are given only for firm matches. Some rows have no size entry. The others give once, few or many, or a class for an expanded clone.

abundance,j_gene,v_gene,d_gene,CDR3nt,CDR3aa
.,TRBJ2-7,TRBV6-1,TRBD1,TGTGCCAGCAGGACGGGGACAGGGGGCTTCGACGAGCAGTACTTC,CASRTGTGGFDEQYF
.,TRBJ1-2,TRBV30,.,TGTGCCTGGAACCCCCAGGGATATGGCTACACCTTC,CAWNPQGYGYTF
few,TRBJ2-1,TRBV7-9,.,TGTGCCAGCAGCTCTCCCGTTCGGACTGGAAACAATGAGCAGTTCTTC,CASSSPVRTGNNEQFF
few,TRBJ2-7,TRBV10-3,TRBD1,TGTGCCATCAACTATGGGACAGGGGGTGTTCACGAGCAGTACTTC,CAINYGTGGVHEQYF
.,TRBJ2-1,TRBV7-9,TRBD1,TGTGCCAGCAGCCGCCTGGGACAGGGGGTCTACAATGAGCAGTTCTTC,CASSRLGQGVYNEQFF
.,TRBJ2-1,TRBV5-1,.,TGCGCCAGCAGCCTGGGACGGAATGAGCAGTTCTTC,CASSLGRNEQFF
.,TRBJ2-2,TRBV5-5,TRBD1,TGTGCCAGCAGCTTTCAGGGGGCGAGCACCGGGGAGCTGTTTTTT,CASSFQGASTGELFF
.,TRBJ1-1,TRBV2,TRBD1,TGTGCCAGCAATGGACAGGCGGTGAACACTGAAGCTTTCTTT,CASNGQAVNTEAFF
.,TRBJ2-3,TRBV18,.,TGTGCCAGCTCACCACCGAGGGGGTCAGATACGCAGTATTTT,CASSPPRGSDTQYF
.,TRBJ2-2,TRBV7-6,.,TGTGCCAGCAGCCCCGTTGGCACCGGGGAGCTGTTTTTT,CASSPVGTGELFF
.,TRBJ1-1,TRBV30,.,TGTGCCTGGAGGACAGATTCCAACACTGAAGCTTTCTTT,CAWRTDSNTEAFF
.,TRBJ1-1,TRBV25-1,TRBD1,TGTGCCAGCAGTGAGGGGACAGGGCCCACTGAAGCTTTCTTT,CASSEGTGPTEAFF
.,TRBJ1-5,TRBV25-1,TRBD1,TGTGCCAGCAGTGAACCCCCGACAGGGAGATATAGCAATCAGCCCCAGCATTTT,CASSEPPTGRYSNQPQHF
.,TRBJ1-1,TRBV7-9,.,TGTGCCAGCAGCTTGGCTCGGACTCAAGCTTTCTTT,CASSLARTQAFF
few,TRBJ2-7,TRBV4-1,TRBD1,TGCGCCAGCAGCCAAGGAGAAGGACAGGGGTACTACGAGCAGTACTTC,CASSQGEGQGYYEQYF